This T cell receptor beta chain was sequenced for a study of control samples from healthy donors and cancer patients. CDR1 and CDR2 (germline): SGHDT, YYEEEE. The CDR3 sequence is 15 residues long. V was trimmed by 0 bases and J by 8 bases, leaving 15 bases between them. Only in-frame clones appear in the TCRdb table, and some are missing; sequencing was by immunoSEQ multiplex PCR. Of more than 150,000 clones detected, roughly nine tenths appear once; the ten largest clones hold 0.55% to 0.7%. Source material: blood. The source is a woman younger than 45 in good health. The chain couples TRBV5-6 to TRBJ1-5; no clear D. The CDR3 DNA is TGTGCCAGCAGCTTGGTTGCCCGGCCGAATGAGCCCCAGCATTTT. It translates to CASSLVARPNEPQHF.